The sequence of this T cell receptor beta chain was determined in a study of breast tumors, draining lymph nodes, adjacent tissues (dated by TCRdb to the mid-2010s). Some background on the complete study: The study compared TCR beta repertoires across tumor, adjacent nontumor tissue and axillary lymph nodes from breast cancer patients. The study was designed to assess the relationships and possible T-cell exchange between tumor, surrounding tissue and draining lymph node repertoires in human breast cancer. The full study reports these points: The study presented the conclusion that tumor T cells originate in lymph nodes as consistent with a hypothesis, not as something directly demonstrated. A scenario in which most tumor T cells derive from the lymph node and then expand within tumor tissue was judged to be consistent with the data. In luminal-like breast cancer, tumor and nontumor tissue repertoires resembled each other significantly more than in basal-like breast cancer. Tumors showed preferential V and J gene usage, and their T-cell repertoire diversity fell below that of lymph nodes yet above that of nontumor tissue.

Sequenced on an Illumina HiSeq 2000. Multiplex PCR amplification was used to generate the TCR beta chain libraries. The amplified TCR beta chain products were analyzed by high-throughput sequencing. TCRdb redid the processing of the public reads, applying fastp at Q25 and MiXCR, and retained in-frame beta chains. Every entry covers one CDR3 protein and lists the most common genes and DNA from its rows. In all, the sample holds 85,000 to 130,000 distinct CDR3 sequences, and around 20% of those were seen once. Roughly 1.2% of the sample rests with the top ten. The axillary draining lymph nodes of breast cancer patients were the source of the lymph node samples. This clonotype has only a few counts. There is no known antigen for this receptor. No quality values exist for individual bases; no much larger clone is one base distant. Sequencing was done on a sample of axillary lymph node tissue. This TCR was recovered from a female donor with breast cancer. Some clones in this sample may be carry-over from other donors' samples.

The bases read TGTGCCTGGGAGGGAGGGGTGGGCGCTGGCTACACCTTC. Its amino acids are CAWEGGVGAGYTF. Here the chain combines TRBV30 and TRBJ1-2; the D region possibly corresponds to TRBD1 (5 bases align). V lost 5 bases and J lost 7 bases; the stretch between them is 17 bases long. Taken from cysteine to phenylalanine, the CDR3 has 13 residues. Kept here is only the CDR3 DNA, which spans 39 bases and is read in frame from base 1. For CDR1 and CDR2, the germline V gene (reference sequence) lists GTSNPN and SVGIG.